What follows is one T cell receptor (beta chain) and its context. The record originates from a study of blood T cell repertoires in COVID-19. Study as a whole: Acute and convalescent COVID-19 specimens originated in the United States, Italy and Spain. T cells, B-cell-depleted T cells, or PBMCs provided the cDNA or gDNA that served as material.

Original processing methods: Reference gene primer amplification yielded estimated nucleated cell counts. TCRdb's copy holds only in-frame clones and misses some; the assay was immunoSEQ multiplex PCR. V and J calls and clone size follow that table, whereas D and trimming were derived from the DNA. Of 250,000 to 300,000 clones listed, approximately 88% were seen once; the top ten hold more than 6.5%. Germline CDR1 and CDR2: SGHTA and FQGNSA. The CDR3 sequence is 14 residues long. V shed 6 bases, J shed 3 bases, and the junction held 8 bases outside the gene matches. The chain links TRBV7-2 to TRBJ2-7; 7 bases map to TRBD1. The clonotype was recovered from a woman aged 30 to 39 who had recovered from COVID-19. The sequenced sample was peripheral blood. The CDR3 nucleotides are TGTGCCAGCAGGACAGGGAACGACCTCTACGAGCAGTACTTC. This encodes CASRTGNDLYEQYF.